The present entry profiles one T cell receptor beta chain with its context. Its target is unknown. Despite likely unrecorded immune exposures, the donors were nominally healthy at the time of sampling. The entry originates in a study of cytomegalovirus exposure and HLA in healthy donors. General study points: The classifier was said to identify cytomegalovirus status with high specificity and sensitivity.

Germline loops: CDR1 LNHDA, CDR2 SQIVND (reference sequence). This CDR3 region has 16 residues. The V segment lost 1 base and the J segment 2 bases; nucleotides outside the gene matches: 5. The PCR was carried out with 60 Vbeta primers and 13 Jbeta primers. TCRdb's table, derived via immunoSEQ multiplex PCR, lists solely in-frame clones and lacks some. The sample includes over 150,000 clones, around 68% of them seen just once. The sequence derives from a man in his fifties in good health and CMV-seronegative. The specimen sequenced was PBMCs. The chain links TRBV19 to TRBJ2-3; TRBD1 aligns across 8 bases. The CDR3 region is CASSIVRTGLTDTQYF. As DNA, the CDR3 is TGTGCCAGTAGTATAGTTAGGACAGGGCTCACAGATACGCAGTATTTT. The full variable domain, completed using reference TRBV19 and TRBJ2-3, is DGGITQSPKYLFRKEGQNVTLSCEQNLNHDAMYWYRQDPGQGLRLIYYSQIVNDFQKGDIAEGYSVSREKKESFPLTVTSAQKNPTAFYLCASSIVRTGLTDTQYFGPGTRLTVL.